Below, 4 T cell receptor beta chains from the same sample are listed, as sequenced in a study of PD-1 blockade in classical Hodgkin lymphoma. Each patient experienced a relapse that followed autologous stem cell transplantation, and brentuximab vedotin exposure varied. TCRdb's copy holds only in-frame clones and misses some; the assay was immunoSEQ multiplex PCR. The sample includes roughly 97,000 clones, approximately 88% of them seen just once. Sequencing used peripheral blood mononuclear cells (PBMCs), obtained at baseline. The receptors stem from a human donor with classical Hodgkin lymphoma.

This chain links TRBV7-3 with TRBJ2-1; 10 nucleotides agree with TRBD2. Germline-derived CDR1 and CDR2 are SGHTA and FQGTGA. Trimming took 5 bases from V and 5 from J; bases not matched to a gene: 18. This CDR3 comprises 19 residues. The CDR3 sequence is CASSHQILAGAGMHNEQFF. The CDR3 DNA is TGTGCCAGCAGCCATCAGATCCTAGCGGGAGCCGGAATGCACAATGAGCAGTTCTTC.

In DNA form, the CDR3 reads TGCGCCAGCAGCCCCTCCATAACAACATCCACCGGGGAGCTGTTTTTT. Protein sequence: CASSPSITTSTGELFF. This chain connects TRBV5-1 to TRBJ2-2; no reliable D call. The V and J ends lost 4 bases and 4 bases respectively, with 17 bases between them. This CDR3 region has 16 residues. In germline, CDR1 is SGHRS, CDR2 YFSETQ.

The chain recombines TRBV7-9 with TRBJ2-3; no firm D call. Germline assignment: CDR1 SEHNR and CDR2 FQNEAQ (reference sequence). V lost 1 base and J lost 8, with 13 bases in between. The CDR3 loop spans 14 amino acids. The chain's CDR3 is CASSLGVSIGTQYF. CDR3 in DNA: TGTGCCAGCAGCTTAGGGGTCTCAATCGGTACGCAGTATTTT.

The chain is built from TRBV19 and TRBJ1-1; D is perhaps TRBD1 (6 bases). The germline V gene has CDR1 LNHDA and CDR2 SQIVND (reference sequence). Trimming took 3 bases from V and 1 from J, leaving 9 bases between them. The CDR3 loop spans 14 amino acids. The CDR3 nucleotides read TGTGCCAGTAGTATTCCAGGGGCGAACACTGAAGCTTTCTTT. This translates into CASSIPGANTEAFF. The variable domain in full, completed from reference TRBV19 and TRBJ1-1, reads DGGITQSPKYLFRKEGQNVTLSCEQNLNHDAMYWYRQDPGQGLRLIYYSQIVNDFQKGDIAEGYSVSREKKESFPLTVTSAQKNPTAFYLCASSIPGANTEAFFGQGTRLTVV.